Presented here are 9 T cell receptor beta chains from one specimen sequenced in a study of a mutant IDH1 vaccine in newly diagnosed glioma. The time point was: baseline, week 1 (first vaccination visit). The treatment here: pre-vaccination baseline after standard-of-care therapy. Measured with immunoSEQ multiplex PCR; TCRdb has only the in-frame clones, and not every one. The sample includes 20,000 to 25,000 clones, around 85% of them seen just once. The material sequenced was PBMCs, taken from a glioma patient treated with radiotherapy, temozolomide or both. The receptor source for this set is a man aged 40-55 years with glioma.

The chain is built from TRBV19 and TRBJ1-1; no clear D. V was cut by 5 bases and J by 4 bases, with 23 bases left in between. Germline V gives CDR1 LNHDA, CDR2 SQIVND (reference sequence). The CDR3 is 17 amino acids. This CDR3 is CASSAEDGFFEGTEAFF. Written as DNA, the CDR3 is TGTGCCAGTAGTGCTGAAGACGGCTTTTTTGAGGGCACTGAAGCTTTCTTT.

CDR3 DNA sequence: TGTGCCAGCAGCTTAGATAAGGGGGGCGCCGACCGGGGCTACACCTTC. Amino acid sequence: CASSLDKGGADRGYTF. This chain uses TRBV7-9 with TRBJ1-2, with TRBD1 as a possible D gene (6 bases). The CDR3 covers 16 residues. CDR1 is SEHNR, CDR2 FQNEAQ, per germline (reference sequence). The V gene lost 1 base and the J gene lost 8 bases, with 20 bases spanning the gap.

The sample holds one count of this clone. The genes are TRBV7-9 and TRBJ1-1; a possible D gene is TRBD1 (5 bases). The germline V gene encodes CDR1 SEHNR and CDR2 FQNEAQ (reference sequence). V lost 6 bases to trimming and J lost 1 base, with 12 bases between them. CDR3 length: 14 residues. CDR3 region: CASSLGTANTEAFF. Here the CDR3 DNA reads TGTGCCAGCAGTTTGGGGACGGCGAACACTGAAGCTTTCTTT. The variable domain in full, completed from reference TRBV7-9 and TRBJ1-1, reads DTGVSQNPRHKITKRGQNVTFRCDPISEHNRLYWYRQTLGQGPEFLTYFQNEAQLEKSRLLSDRFSAERPKGSFSTLEIQRTEQGDSAMYLCASSLGTANTEAFFGQGTRLTVV.

The V gene is TRBV5-1, the J gene TRBJ2-7; 14 bases are shared with TRBD2. Germline-derived CDR1 and CDR2 are SGHRS and YFSETQ. The CDR3 spans 16 residues. Trimming at V came to 0 bases and at J to 6 bases, leaving 5 bases not matched to a gene. The CDR3 reads CASSLGPGLAGVEQYF. The CDR3 DNA follows: TGCGCCAGCAGCTTGGGACCGGGACTAGCGGGAGTCGAGCAGTACTTC.

The V call is TRBV29-1, the J call TRBJ2-7, with 8 bases identical to TRBD2. CDR3 size: 13 residues. J lost 1 base, V lost 7 bases, and 6 bases had no gene match. Germline V gene data show CDR1 as SQVTM and CDR2 as ANQGSEA. CDR3 loop: CSAPGGGSYEQYV. As DNA, the CDR3 is TGCAGCGCTCCGGGCGGGGGGTCCTACGAGCAGTACGTC.

The chain employs TRBV5-8 and TRBJ1-5; D is unclear. The CDR3 is 11 residues long. Trimming pared 4 bases from V and 4 bases from J, leaving 3 bases between. CDR1 and CDR2 from the germline V gene are SGHTS and YDEGEE. CDR3: CASSQNQPQHF. The CDR3 DNA sequence: TGTGCCAGCAGCCAAAATCAGCCCCAGCATTTT.

This sequence joins TRBV6-6 and TRBJ2-7; tentatively, D is TRBD1 (5 bases). V dropped 2 bases and J dropped 3 bases, with 11 bases sitting between them. CDR1 and CDR2 (germline): MNHNY, SVGAGI (reference sequence). The CDR3 runs 14 residues. CDR3 bases: TGTGCCAGCAGTTACGCCAGGGCGGACTACGAGCAGTACTTC. This codes for CASSYARADYEQYF.

V usage is TRBV10-3 and J usage is TRBJ2-7, with TRBD1 matching over 7 bases. V trimming: 6 bases; J trimming: 0 bases; junction bases outside the gene matches: 5. The CDR3 is made up of 14 amino acids. Germline V CDR1 and CDR2: ENHRY, SYGVKD. Here the CDR3 DNA reads TGTGCCATCAGCTCCGGGACAGTCTCCTACGAGCAGTACTTC. Amino acid sequence: CAISSGTVSYEQYF.

The rearrangement uses TRBV7-2 and TRBJ2-7; 10 nucleotides line up with TRBD2. The CDR3 is 16 residues long. The V gene end was trimmed by 6 bases and the J gene end by 4 bases; junction bases not matched to a gene: 12. Germline-derived CDR1 and CDR2 are SGHTA and FQGNSA. In nucleotides, the CDR3 is TGTGCCAGCAGTTTTAGCGGGGGGACAACCGGATACGAGCAGTACTTC. Translating gives CASSFSGGTTGYEQYF. Combining the CDR3 with reference TRBV7-2 and TRBJ2-7 gives the whole variable domain GAGVSQSPSNKVTEKGKDVELRCDPISGHTALYWYRQSLGQGLEFLIYFQGNSAPDKSGLPSDRFSAERTGGSVSTLTIQRTQQEDSAVYLCASSFSGGTTGYEQYFGPGTRLTVT.